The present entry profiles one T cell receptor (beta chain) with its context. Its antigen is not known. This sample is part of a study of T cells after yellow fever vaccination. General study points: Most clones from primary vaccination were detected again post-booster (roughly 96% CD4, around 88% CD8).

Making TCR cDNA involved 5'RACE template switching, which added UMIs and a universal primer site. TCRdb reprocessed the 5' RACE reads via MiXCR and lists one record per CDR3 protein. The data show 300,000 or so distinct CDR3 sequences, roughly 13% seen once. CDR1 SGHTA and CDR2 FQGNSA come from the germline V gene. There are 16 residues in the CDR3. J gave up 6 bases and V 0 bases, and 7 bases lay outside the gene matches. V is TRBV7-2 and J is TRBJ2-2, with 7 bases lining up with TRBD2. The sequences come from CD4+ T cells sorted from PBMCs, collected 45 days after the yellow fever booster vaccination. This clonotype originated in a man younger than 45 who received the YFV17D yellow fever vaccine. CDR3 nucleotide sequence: TGTGCCAGCAGCTTAGCTCGGGCTAGCGGAGCCGGGGAGCTGTTTTTT. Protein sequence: CASSLARASGAGELFF. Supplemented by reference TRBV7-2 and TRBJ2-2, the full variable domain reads GAGVSQSPSNKVTEKGKDVELRCDPISGHTALYWYRQSLGQGLEFLIYFQGNSAPDKSGLPSDRFSAERTGGSVSTLTIQRTQQEDSAVYLCASSLARASGAGELFFGEGSRLTVL.